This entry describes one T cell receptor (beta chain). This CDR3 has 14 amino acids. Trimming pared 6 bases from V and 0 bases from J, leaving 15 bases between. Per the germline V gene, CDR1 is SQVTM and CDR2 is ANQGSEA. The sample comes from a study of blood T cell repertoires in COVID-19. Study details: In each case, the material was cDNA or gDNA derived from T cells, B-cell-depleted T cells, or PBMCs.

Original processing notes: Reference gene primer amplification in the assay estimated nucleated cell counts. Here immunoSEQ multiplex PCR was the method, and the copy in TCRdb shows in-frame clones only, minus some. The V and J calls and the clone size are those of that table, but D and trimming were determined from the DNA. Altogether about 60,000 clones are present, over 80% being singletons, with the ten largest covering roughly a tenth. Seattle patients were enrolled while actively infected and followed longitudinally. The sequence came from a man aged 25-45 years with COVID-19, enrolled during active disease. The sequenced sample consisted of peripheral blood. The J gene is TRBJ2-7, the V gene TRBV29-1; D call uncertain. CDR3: CSVPIGGSSYEQYF. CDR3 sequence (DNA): TGCAGCGTCCCAATTGGCGGTAGCTCCTACGAGCAGTACTTC.